These 3 T cell receptor beta chains were sequenced from one sample in a study of Ad26.COV2.S vaccination and SARS-CoV-2 variants. Treatment denoted: 15 to 20 received Ad26.COV2.S at low or high dose, single or two shots; 5 received placebo; per-sample allocation not given. Sampling happened 63 days after the first vaccine or placebo injection. The method was immunoSEQ multiplex PCR; TCRdb's version includes in-frame clones alone and lacks a portion of them. Of around 300,000 clones in the sample, roughly 90% are singletons; the top ten hold 9.5% to 12%. Source: peripheral blood, taken in a trial of Ad26.COV2.S vaccine versus placebo. The origin of the receptors is a person between 18 and 65 years old who received the Ad26.COV2.S COVID-19 vaccine or a placebo.

This chain links TRBV19 with TRBJ2-6, with D tentatively TRBD1 (5 bases). The CDR3 covers 15 residues. Germline CDR1 and CDR2: LNHDA and SQIVND (reference sequence). Trimming cost V 7 bases and J 2 bases, with 12 bases left between them. Written as DNA, the CDR3 is TGTGCCAGTAAGAACAGGTTGACTGGGGCCAACGTCCTGACTTTC. Translated, it gives CASKNRLTGANVLTF.

This chain joins TRBV27 and TRBJ1-5, with 12 bases identical to TRBD1. The V segment lost 5 bases and the J segment 3 bases; nucleotides outside the gene matches: 2. The germline V gene encodes CDR1 MNHEY and CDR2 SMNVEV (reference sequence). This CDR3 is built from 15 residues. DNA of the CDR3: TGTGCCAGCAGTGGGGGACAGGGGGCCAATCAGCCCCAGCATTTT. Its translation is CASSGGQGANQPQHF.

This clone was counted once. This rearrangement joins TRBV28 to TRBJ2-7; the match to TRBD1 covers 8 bases. Germline V gives CDR1 MDHEN, CDR2 SYDVKM. Losses at the gene ends were 2 bases for V and 4 bases for J; bases not matched to a gene: 4. The CDR3 is 14 residues long. The CDR3 spells CASSLQGANYEQYF. CDR3 DNA: TGTGCCAGCAGTTTACAGGGGGCCAATTACGAGCAGTACTTC.